This TCR beta chain was identified in a study of T cells in Graves' hyperthyroidism and ophthalmopathy (dated by TCRdb to the late 2010s). About the full investigation: Peripheral blood was collected at initial diagnosis, before any treatment. To identify TCR V-J signatures that set the groups apart, the researchers used a discovery cohort of about a hundred patients, made up of roughly 45 with Graves' ophthalmopathy and about 55 with stable Graves' hyperthyroidism. Prospective prediction of ophthalmopathy was tested in an independent validation cohort of approximately 19 hyperthyroidism patients and some 17 patients who later progressed to ophthalmopathy. The roughly 91 discovery patients were randomly divided into training and test sets at a 7:3 ratio. In about 6 Graves' hyperthyroidism patients, the study also compared T-cell repertoires from thyroid tissue with T-cell repertoires from blood. Once sampling was done, hyperthyroidism patients were given methimazole at a starting dose of 30 mg daily, whereas ophthalmopathy patients were given high-dose intravenous methylprednisolone. TCR Vbeta CDR3 sequencing of 135 peripheral blood samples (more than 40 ophthalmopathy, 75 hyperthyroidism and roughly 17 progressor patients) is reported in the paper.

This clonotype was counted many times. Its antigen is unknown. Base qualities were left out, and no much larger clone turns up one base away. Amplification of TCR beta CDR3 regions was carried out from RNA transcripts. The TCR CDR3 was subjected to a first round of RT-PCR using the HTBI primer set and the Qiagen OneStep RT-PCR kit. Libraries were constructed in a second round of multiplex PCR, after which size selection and purification were carried out. The libraries were sequenced on an Illumina HiSeq2000 using paired-end 100 bp reads. The authors processed their data as follows. Raw data were processed with SOAPnuke, discarding reads with adapters, uncalled bases, mean Phred below 15, or no exact constant-primer or identifier match. High-quality paired reads were merged using COPE v1.2.5, and each unique nucleotide sequence was defined as a clonotype. MiTCR v1.1 was used to align clonotypes to the IMGT TRBV, TRBD and TRBJ reference segments. Analysis was restricted to V-J combinations with a frequency above 0.0001, which covered about 99% of repertoires. The TCS score was defined as the ratio of F50 (clonal expansion) to E x V (chaos), calculated using BLOSUM62-based TCRdist between CDR3 peptides within each V-J. Welch's t-statistics and random forest reduced 500 to 550 V-J features to fewer than 15, which were used in a naive Bayes classifier (R e1071). TCRdb applied fastp at Q25 and MiXCR to the public reads, then kept only in-frame beta chains. Duplicate CDR3 protein sequences are folded into a single record with the most common DNA and genes. The V and J calls, along with clone size, are taken from TCRdb and not from the paper's own processing. The sample table lists 450,000 to 650,000 distinct CDR3 sequences, 12% to 15% of them with a count of one. The ten largest clonotypes hold roughly 7% of the sample.

Ophthalmopathy patients had moderately to severely active disease, Clinical Activity Score of at least 3, NOSPECS grade of at least 4, and duration under 3 months. Any patient with an uncontrolled infection, another autoimmune disease, pregnancy or lactation was excluded. Diagnoses were based on clinical symptoms, serum thyroxine and TRAb, thyroid ultrasound and orbital computed tomography. Ficoll-Paque density gradient centrifugation was used to isolate PBMCs from approximately 11 ml of fresh peripheral blood. Total RNA was extracted using Trizol reagent, and RNA quality was assessed on an Agilent 2100 Bioanalyzer. General findings and caveats noted by the study authors: Most expanded thyroid clonotypes (frequency above 0.001) were also detected in blood, suggesting blood repertoires may reflect thyroid immune responses. Sample size was not statistically predetermined, and blinding of investigators to group allocation was not performed. A 13 V-J signature model separated ophthalmopathy from stable hyperthyroidism, with around 88% sensitivity and roughly 81% specificity in cross-validation and 80%/75% in testing. In validation, progression to ophthalmopathy was predicted by the model with 70.59% sensitivity and 72.22% specificity, a median of around 6.5 months before onset.

The CDR1 and CDR2 encoded by the germline V gene (reference sequence) are DFQATT and SNEGSKA. The CDR3 has 13 amino acids, counting the end cysteine and phenylalanine. Only the CDR3 DNA is retained, 39 bases long and in frame from the first base. Trimming at the junction amounts to 6 bases on V and 3 bases on J, and the germline ends lie 12 bases apart. The sequenced sample consisted of blood. The source of this sequence is a woman aged 18 to 35 with Graves' ophthalmopathy. The chain couples TRBV20-1 to TRBJ1-5; no confident D gene assignment can be made. At the DNA level, the sequence is TGCAGTGCCAAGAAGGGATCCAATCAGCCCCAGCATTTT. Translated, it reads CSAKKGSNQPQHF.